A selection of T cell receptor beta chains follows, all from one sample in a study of blood T cell repertoires in COVID-19. Only in-frame clones appear in the TCRdb table, and some are missing; sequencing was by immunoSEQ multiplex PCR. This sample has around 67,000 clones, with 82% found just once. The sequencing input was peripheral blood. The receptors were sampled from an elderly man with active COVID-19. Each CDR3 is given with its conserved first and last residue. D genes are given only for firm matches. Clone size is not always given. Where it is, it says once, few, many or a class for expanded clones.

V: TRBV29-1; size: -; J: TRBJ2-5; D: TRBD1; DNA: TGCAGCGCCCAGGACAGGGGGGAGACCCAGTACTTC; CDR3: CSAQDRGETQYF
V: TRBV7-9; size: few; J: TRBJ1-6; D: TRBD1; DNA: TGTGCCAGCACCGTCGGGGGACAGTATAATTCACCCCTCCACTTT; CDR3: CASTVGGQYNSPLHF
V: TRBV6-2/TRBV6-3; size: -; J: TRBJ1-1; D: -; DNA: TGTGCCAGCAGTTACCGGGAGGGGGAAGTGAACACTGAAGCTTTCTTT; CDR3: CASSYREGEVNTEAFF
V: TRBV7-7; size: few; J: TRBJ2-2; D: TRBD1; DNA: TGTGCCAGCAGCTTACTCCCGGGACAGGCGTACACCGGGGAGCTGTTTTTT; CDR3: CASSLLPGQAYTGELFF
V: TRBV19; size: -; J: TRBJ2-4; D: TRBD1; DNA: TGTGCCAGCTGTCAGGGGGCCGACAAAAACATTCAGTACTTC; CDR3: CASCQGADKNIQYF
V: TRBV5-6; size: -; J: TRBJ2-7; D: TRBD1; DNA: TGTGCCAGCAGTCGACGGGACAGGGACGTCCCGGAGCAGTACTTC; CDR3: CASSRRDRDVPEQYF
V: TRBV5-1; size: -; J: TRBJ2-3; D: TRBD1; DNA: TGCGCCAGCAGGAGCCCCACAGGGGGCTTGGACACAGATACGCAGTATTTT; CDR3: CASRSPTGGLDTDTQYF
V: TRBV6-4; size: few; J: TRBJ1-2; D: TRBD1; DNA: TGTGCCAGCAGTTCGGGACAGGAGGGACGTGGCTACACCTTC; CDR3: CASSSGQEGRGYTF
V: TRBV6-4; size: -; J: TRBJ2-1; D: TRBD1; DNA: TGTGCCAGCAGTGCCTACCCGGGACAGAATTATGAGCAGTTCTTC; CDR3: CASSAYPGQNYEQFF
V: TRBV27; size: -; J: TRBJ1-3; D: TRBD1; DNA: TGTGCCAGCAGTTCACCAGGACAGGCCTCCTCTGGAAACACCATATATTTT; CDR3: CASSSPGQASSGNTIYF
V: TRBV9; size: few; J: TRBJ2-1; D: -; DNA: TGTGCCAGCAGCGAATCAGGGGCTACCTTTAATGAGCAGTTCTTC; CDR3: CASSESGATFNEQFF
V: TRBV5-4; size: once; J: TRBJ2-7; D: TRBD2; DNA: TGTGCCAGCAGCCTACCGGGACTAACCCCCTACGAGCAGTACTTC; CDR3: CASSLPGLTPYEQYF
V: TRBV29-1; size: -; J: TRBJ2-2; D: TRBD2; DNA: TGCAGCGTGACTAGCGGGGGGGCTGGTCCCACCGGGGAGCTGTTTTTT; CDR3: CSVTSGGAGPTGELFF
V: TRBV5-1; size: -; J: TRBJ2-1; D: -; DNA: TGCGCCAGCAGCGAGTACAATGAGCAGTTCTTC; CDR3: CASSEYNEQFF
V: TRBV27; size: -; J: TRBJ1-6; D: -; DNA: TGTGCCAGCAGTGCACTTAATTCACCCCTCCACTTT; CDR3: CASSALNSPLHF
V: TRBV5-8; size: -; J: TRBJ1-1; D: TRBD1; DNA: TGTGCCAGCAGCTGGCAGGGGGGTGGTCTGAACACTGAAGCTTTCTTT; CDR3: CASSWQGGGLNTEAFF
V: TRBV19; size: few; J: TRBJ1-4; D: -; DNA: TGTGCCAGTAGAGGCGGCCCGGCAACTAATGAAAAACTGTTTTTT; CDR3: CASRGGPATNEKLFF
V: TRBV18; size: once; J: TRBJ1-1; D: -; DNA: TGTGCCAGCTCGCAGGGGTTAAACACTGAAGCTTTCTTT; CDR3: CASSQGLNTEAFF
V: TRBV11-2; size: -; J: TRBJ1-1; D: -; DNA: TGTGCCAGCAGCTTAGGCCCGGGAGAAGCTTTCTTT; CDR3: CASSLGPGEAFF
V: TRBV28; size: -; J: TRBJ2-1; D: TRBD2; DNA: TGTGCCAGCAGTTCTGGGGGGACTAGCGGGAGAAATGAGCAGTTCTTC; CDR3: CASSSGGTSGRNEQFF
V: TRBV15; size: -; J: TRBJ1-1; D: -; DNA: TGTGCCACCAGCTTTCTCCAGACAGACGCAGGGACTGAAGCTTTCTTT; CDR3: CATSFLQTDAGTEAFF
V: TRBV3-1/TRBV3-2; size: -; J: TRBJ2-7; D: -; DNA: TGTGCCAGCAGCCAAGGACGCGGGACTGGTGAGCAGTACTTC; CDR3: CASSQGRGTGEQYF
V: TRBV6-2/TRBV6-3; size: -; J: TRBJ1-2; D: -; DNA: TGTGCCAGCAGTACCGACGCAGGGATCGACCTCTATGGCTACACCTTC; CDR3: CASSTDAGIDLYGYTF
V: TRBV18; size: -; J: TRBJ2-6; D: -; DNA: TGTGCCAGCTCACGTGACGGGAAGAAAAGCTCTGGGGCCAACGTCCTGACTTTC; CDR3: CASSRDGKKSSGANVLTF
V: TRBV4-3; size: -; J: TRBJ2-1; D: TRBD2; DNA: TGCGCCAGCAGCCAAGAGGGACTAGGATACAATGAGCAGTTCTTC; CDR3: CASSQEGLGYNEQFF
V: TRBV5-6; size: -; J: TRBJ1-5; D: -; DNA: TGTGCCAGCAGCTGGTGGGGGACGGAGGGCCATCAGCCCCAGCATTTT; CDR3: CASSWWGTEGHQPQHF
V: TRBV29-1; size: few; J: TRBJ2-7; D: TRBD2; DNA: TGCAGCGTTGTAGCGGGAGTGTTCCACGAGCAGTACTTC; CDR3: CSVVAGVFHEQYF
V: TRBV7-8; size: -; J: TRBJ1-5; D: TRBD1; DNA: TGTGCCAGCAGCTTAGATGACAGGGTCGGTAGAATTTTCCAGCATTTT; CDR3: CASSLDDRVGRIFQHF
V: TRBV19; size: -; J: TRBJ2-3; D: -; DNA: TGTGCCAGTAGACCTGGGAGCGGATACACAGATACGCAGTATTTT; CDR3: CASRPGSGYTDTQYF
V: TRBV5-6; size: -; J: TRBJ2-6; D: TRBD1; DNA: TGTGCCAGCAGAAGACAGGGCCTCTCTGGGGCCAACGTCCTGACTTTC; CDR3: CASRRQGLSGANVLTF
V: TRBV18; size: -; J: TRBJ2-5; D: -; DNA: TGTGCCAGCTCACCACCGTTGCAGTCAGGGGTACAAGAGACCCAGTACTTC; CDR3: CASSPPLQSGVQETQYF
V: TRBV5-1; size: few; J: TRBJ1-4; D: TRBD1; DNA: TGCGCCAGCAGCTTAATGGGGACAGGAAATGAAAAACTGTTTTTT; CDR3: CASSLMGTGNEKLFF
V: TRBV10-3; size: once; J: TRBJ2-1; D: TRBD2; DNA: TGTGCCATCAGAATGACTAGCGGGTTAAATGAGCAGTTCTTC; CDR3: CAIRMTSGLNEQFF
V: TRBV10-3; size: -; J: TRBJ2-1; D: -; DNA: TGTGCCATCAGTGAGTCGACAAAATCGGATGAGCAGTTCTTC; CDR3: CAISESTKSDEQFF
V: TRBV5-6; size: many; J: TRBJ2-7; D: -; DNA: TGTGCCAGCAGCTCGATAGATGTTGTAGCTTACGAGCAGTACTTC; CDR3: CASSSIDVVAYEQYF
V: TRBV7-2; size: -; J: TRBJ2-7; D: TRBD2; DNA: TGTGCCAGCAGCTCCTCAGCGGGGAACTACGAGCAGTACTTC; CDR3: CASSSSAGNYEQYF